The clone carrying this T cell receptor (beta chain) appeared a few times. As yet, its antigen is unknown. Germline V gene sequence: CDR1 DFQATT, CDR2 SNEGSKA (reference sequence). CDR3 length equals 14 residues. Trimming removed 1 base from V and 2 bases from J, with 12 bases in between. This entry comes from a study of neurological immune-mediated disorders. TCRdb fed the 5' RACE reads into MiXCR, producing one record per CDR3 protein. The sample has more than 50,000 distinct CDR3 sequences; less than 5.5% are singletons. Study-wide findings and caveats: The multiple sclerosis repertoire cluster was associated with no clinical or MRI feature. Across subjects, expanded clones had no CDR3 amino acid sequences in common, pointing to private repertoires in all groups.

Sample: PBMCs. The chain combines TRBV20-1 with TRBJ2-7, with TRBD1 as a possible D gene (5 bases). The receptor comes from a woman between 25 and 40 years old with multiple sclerosis. In nucleotides, the CDR3 is TGCAGTGCTAGAGGGGGCCCGCTGCCCTACGAGCAGTACTTC. This translates into CSARGGPLPYEQYF.